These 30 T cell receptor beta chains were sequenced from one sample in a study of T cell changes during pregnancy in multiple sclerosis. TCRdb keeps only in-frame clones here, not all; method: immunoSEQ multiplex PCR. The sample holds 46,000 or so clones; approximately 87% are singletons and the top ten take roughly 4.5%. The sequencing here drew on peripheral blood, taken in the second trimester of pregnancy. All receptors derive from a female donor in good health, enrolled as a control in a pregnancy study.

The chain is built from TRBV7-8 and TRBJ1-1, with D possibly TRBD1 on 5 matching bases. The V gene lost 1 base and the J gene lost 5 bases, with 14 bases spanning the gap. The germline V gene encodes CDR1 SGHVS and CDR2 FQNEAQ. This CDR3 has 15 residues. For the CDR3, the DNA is TGTGCCAGCAGCTTAGGGCAGGGTCCAGGTACTGAAGCTTTCTTT. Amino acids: CASSLGQGPGTEAFF.

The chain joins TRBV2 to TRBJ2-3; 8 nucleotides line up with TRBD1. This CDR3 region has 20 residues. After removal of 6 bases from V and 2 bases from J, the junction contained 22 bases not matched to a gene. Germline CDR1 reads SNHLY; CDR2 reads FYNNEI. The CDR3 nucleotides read TGTGCCAGCAGCACCCCACGGAGGGGGCGTAGGACAGGGTACACAGATACGCAGTATTTT. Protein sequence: CASSTPRRGRRTGYTDTQYF.

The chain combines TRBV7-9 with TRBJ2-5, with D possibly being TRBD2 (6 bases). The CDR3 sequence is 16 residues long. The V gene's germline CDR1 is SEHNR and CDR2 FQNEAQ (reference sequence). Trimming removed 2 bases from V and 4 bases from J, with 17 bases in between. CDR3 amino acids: CASSLYRAGRGETQYF. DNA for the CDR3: TGTGCCAGCAGCTTATATAGGGCAGGGCGGGGAGAGACCCAGTACTTC.

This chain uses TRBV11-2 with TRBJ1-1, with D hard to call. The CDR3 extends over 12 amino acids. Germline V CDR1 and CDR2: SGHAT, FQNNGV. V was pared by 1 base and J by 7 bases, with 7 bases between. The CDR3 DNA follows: TGTGCCAGCAGCTTAGTGCCAGGTGAAGCTTTCTTT. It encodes CASSLVPGEAFF.

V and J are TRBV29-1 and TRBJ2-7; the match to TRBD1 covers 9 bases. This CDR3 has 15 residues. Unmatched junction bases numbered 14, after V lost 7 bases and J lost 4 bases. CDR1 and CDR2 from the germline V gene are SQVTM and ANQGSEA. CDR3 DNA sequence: TGCAGCGCCGCAGGTGGGACAGGGAAATCTTACGAGCAGTACTTC. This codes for CSAAGGTGKSYEQYF.

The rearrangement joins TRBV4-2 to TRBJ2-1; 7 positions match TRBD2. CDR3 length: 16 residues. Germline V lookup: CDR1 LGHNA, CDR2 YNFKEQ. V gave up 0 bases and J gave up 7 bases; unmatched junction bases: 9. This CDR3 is CASSQEASGSRNEQFF. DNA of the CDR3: TGTGCCAGCAGCCAAGAGGCTAGCGGATCCAGGAATGAGCAGTTCTTC.

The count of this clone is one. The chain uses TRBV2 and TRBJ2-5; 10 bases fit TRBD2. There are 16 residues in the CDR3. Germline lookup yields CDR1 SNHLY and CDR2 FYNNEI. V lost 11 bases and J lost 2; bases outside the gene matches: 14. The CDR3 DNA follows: TGTGCCGTCAACCGCAAGGGACTAGCGCTGCAAGAGACCCAGTACTTC. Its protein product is CAVNRKGLALQETQYF.

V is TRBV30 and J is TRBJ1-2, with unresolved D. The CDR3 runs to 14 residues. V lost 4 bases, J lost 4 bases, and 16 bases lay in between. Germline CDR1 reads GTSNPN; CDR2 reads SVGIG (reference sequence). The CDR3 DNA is TGTGCCTGGACTACGGTCGGGGAAGCCTATGGCTACACCTTC. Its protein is CAWTTVGEAYGYTF.

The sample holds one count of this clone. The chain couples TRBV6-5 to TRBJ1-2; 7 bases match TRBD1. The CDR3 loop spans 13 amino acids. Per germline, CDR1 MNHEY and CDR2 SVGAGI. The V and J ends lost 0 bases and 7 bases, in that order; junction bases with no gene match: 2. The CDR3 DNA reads TGTGCCAGCAGTTACTCAGGGGGCAGTGGCTACACCTTC. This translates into CASSYSGGSGYTF.

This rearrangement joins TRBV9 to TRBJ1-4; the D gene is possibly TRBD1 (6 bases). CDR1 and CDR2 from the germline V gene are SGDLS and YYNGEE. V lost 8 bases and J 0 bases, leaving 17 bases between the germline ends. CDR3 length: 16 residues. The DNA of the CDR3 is TGTGCCAGTGCTACGGGGGGCACAACAACTAATGAAAAACTGTTTTTT. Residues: CASATGGTTTNEKLFF.

The CDR3: CASSLVFLAGGPNEQFF. In DNA form, the CDR3 reads TGTGCCAGCAGCTTGGTCTTCCTAGCGGGAGGTCCAAATGAGCAGTTCTTC. This chain links TRBV5-6 with TRBJ2-1; 11 nucleotides match TRBD2. V shed 0 bases, J shed 7 bases, and the junction held 9 bases outside the gene matches. Germline V gives CDR1 SGHDT, CDR2 YYEEEE. This CDR3 has 17 residues.

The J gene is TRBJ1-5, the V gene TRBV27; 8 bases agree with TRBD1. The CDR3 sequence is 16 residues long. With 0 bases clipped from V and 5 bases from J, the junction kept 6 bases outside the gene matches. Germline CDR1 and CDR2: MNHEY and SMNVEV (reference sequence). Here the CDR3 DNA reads TGTGCCAGCAGTTTATCGATCTCGGACAGGGATCAGCCCCAGCATTTT. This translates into CASSLSISDRDQPQHF.

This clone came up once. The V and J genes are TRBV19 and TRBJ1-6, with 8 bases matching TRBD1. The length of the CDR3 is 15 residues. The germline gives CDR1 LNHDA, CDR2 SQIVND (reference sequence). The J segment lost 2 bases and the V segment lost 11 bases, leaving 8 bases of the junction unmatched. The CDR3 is CASHPGGAYNSPLHF. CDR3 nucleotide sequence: TGTGCCTCCCACCCAGGGGGCGCCTATAATTCACCCCTCCACTTT.

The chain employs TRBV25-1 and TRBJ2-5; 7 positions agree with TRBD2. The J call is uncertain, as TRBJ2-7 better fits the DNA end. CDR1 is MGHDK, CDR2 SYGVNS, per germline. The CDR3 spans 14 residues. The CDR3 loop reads CASSAGGLPYEQYF. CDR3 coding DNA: TGTGCCAGCAGTGCGGGGGGTCTCCCCTACGAGCAGTACTTC.

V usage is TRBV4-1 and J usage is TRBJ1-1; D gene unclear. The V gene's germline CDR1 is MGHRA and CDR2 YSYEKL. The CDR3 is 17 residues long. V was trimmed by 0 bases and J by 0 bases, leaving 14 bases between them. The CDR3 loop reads CASSQEDRLFMNTEAFF. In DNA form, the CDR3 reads TGCGCCAGCAGCCAAGAGGATCGACTATTTATGAACACTGAAGCTTTCTTT.

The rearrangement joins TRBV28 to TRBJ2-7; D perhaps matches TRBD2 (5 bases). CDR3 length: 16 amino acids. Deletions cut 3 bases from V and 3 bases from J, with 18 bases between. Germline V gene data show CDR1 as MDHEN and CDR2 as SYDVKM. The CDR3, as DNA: TGTGCCAGCAGTTTTTCCCATCTGGCGGGTAGCTACGAGCAGTACTTC. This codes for CASSFSHLAGSYEQYF.

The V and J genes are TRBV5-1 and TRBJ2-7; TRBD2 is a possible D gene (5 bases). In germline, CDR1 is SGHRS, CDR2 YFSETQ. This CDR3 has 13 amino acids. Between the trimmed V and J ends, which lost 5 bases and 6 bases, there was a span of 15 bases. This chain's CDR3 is CASSPREGSEQYF. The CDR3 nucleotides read TGCGCCAGCAGTCCTAGAGAGGGATCCGAGCAGTACTTC.

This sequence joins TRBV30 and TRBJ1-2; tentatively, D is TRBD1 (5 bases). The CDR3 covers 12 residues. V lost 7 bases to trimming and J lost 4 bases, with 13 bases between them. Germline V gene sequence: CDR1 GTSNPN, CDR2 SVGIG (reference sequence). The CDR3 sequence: CASGGNFYGYTF. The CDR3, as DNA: TGTGCCTCGGGGGGGAATTTCTATGGCTACACCTTC.

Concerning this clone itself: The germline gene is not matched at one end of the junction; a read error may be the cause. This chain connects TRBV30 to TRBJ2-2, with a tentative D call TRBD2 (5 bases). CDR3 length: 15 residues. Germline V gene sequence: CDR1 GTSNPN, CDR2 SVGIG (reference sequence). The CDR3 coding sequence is TGTGCCTGGAGTCGCGGGCTTGCGAACGCCGGGGAGCTGTTTTTT. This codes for CAWSRGLANAGELFF.

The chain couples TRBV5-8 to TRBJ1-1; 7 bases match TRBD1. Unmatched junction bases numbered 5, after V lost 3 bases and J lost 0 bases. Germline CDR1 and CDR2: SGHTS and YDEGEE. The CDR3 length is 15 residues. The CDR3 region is CASSWGDSLNTEAFF. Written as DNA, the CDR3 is TGTGCCAGCAGCTGGGGGGACAGCCTGAACACTGAAGCTTTCTTT. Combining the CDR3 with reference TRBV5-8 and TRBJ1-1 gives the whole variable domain EAGVTQSPTHLIKTRGQQATLRCSPISGHTSVYWYQQALGLGLQFLLWYDEGEERNRGNFPPRFSGRQFPNYSSELNVNALELEDSALYLCASSWGDSLNTEAFFGQGTRLTVV.

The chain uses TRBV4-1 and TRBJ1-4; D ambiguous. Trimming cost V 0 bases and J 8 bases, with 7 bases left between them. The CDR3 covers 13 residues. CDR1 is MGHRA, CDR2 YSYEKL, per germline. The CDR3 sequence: CASSQDRREKLFF. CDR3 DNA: TGCGCCAGCAGCCAAGATCGCCGGGAAAAACTGTTTTTT.

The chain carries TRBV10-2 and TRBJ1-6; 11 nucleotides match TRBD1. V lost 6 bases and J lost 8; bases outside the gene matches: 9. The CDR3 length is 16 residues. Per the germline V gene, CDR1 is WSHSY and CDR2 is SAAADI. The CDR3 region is CASSRTGGFGDSPLHF. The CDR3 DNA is TGCGCCAGCAGCCGGACAGGGGGCTTTGGTGATTCACCCCTCCACTTT.

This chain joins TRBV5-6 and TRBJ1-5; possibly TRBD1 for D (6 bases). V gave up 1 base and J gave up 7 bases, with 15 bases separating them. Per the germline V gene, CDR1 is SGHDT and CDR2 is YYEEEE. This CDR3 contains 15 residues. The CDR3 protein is CASSLRGGSGQPQHF. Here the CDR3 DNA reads TGTGCCAGCAGCTTGAGGGGGGGCTCGGGGCAGCCCCAGCATTTT.

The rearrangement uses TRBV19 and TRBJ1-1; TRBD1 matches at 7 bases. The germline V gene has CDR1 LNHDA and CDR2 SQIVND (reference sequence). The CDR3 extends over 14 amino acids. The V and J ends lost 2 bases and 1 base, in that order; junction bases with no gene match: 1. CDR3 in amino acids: CASSIRQGNTEAFF. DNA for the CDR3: TGTGCCAGTAGTATAAGACAGGGGAACACTGAAGCTTTCTTT. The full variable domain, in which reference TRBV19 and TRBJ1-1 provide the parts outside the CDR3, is DGGITQSPKYLFRKEGQNVTLSCEQNLNHDAMYWYRQDPGQGLRLIYYSQIVNDFQKGDIAEGYSVSREKKESFPLTVTSAQKNPTAFYLCASSIRQGNTEAFFGQGTRLTVV.

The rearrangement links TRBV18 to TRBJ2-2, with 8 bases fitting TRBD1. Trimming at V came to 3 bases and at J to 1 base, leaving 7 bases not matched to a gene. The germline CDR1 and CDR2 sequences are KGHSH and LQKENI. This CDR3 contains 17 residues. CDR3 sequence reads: CASSPGQVMMNTGELFF. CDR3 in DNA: TGTGCCAGCTCACCGGGACAGGTGATGATGAACACCGGGGAGCTGTTTTTT. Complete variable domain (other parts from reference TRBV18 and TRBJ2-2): NAGVMQNPRHLVRRRGQEARLRCSPMKGHSHVYWYRQLPEEGLKFMVYLQKENIIDESGMPKERFSAEFPKEGPSILRIQQVVRGDSAAYFCASSPGQVMMNTGELFFGEGSRLTVL.

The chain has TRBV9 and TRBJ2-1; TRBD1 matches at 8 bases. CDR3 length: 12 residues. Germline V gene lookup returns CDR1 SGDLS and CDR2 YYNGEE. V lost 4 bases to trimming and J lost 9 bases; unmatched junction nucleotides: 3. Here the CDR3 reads CASSHDRGEQFF. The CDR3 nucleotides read TGTGCCAGCAGCCACGACAGGGGTGAGCAGTTCTTC.

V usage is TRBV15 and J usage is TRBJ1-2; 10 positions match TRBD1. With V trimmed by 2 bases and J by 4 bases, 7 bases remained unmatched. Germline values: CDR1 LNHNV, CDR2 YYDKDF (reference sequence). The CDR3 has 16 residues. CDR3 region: CATSRSGTGVGYGYTF. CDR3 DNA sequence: TGTGCCACCAGCAGATCCGGGACAGGGGTGGGCTATGGCTACACCTTC.

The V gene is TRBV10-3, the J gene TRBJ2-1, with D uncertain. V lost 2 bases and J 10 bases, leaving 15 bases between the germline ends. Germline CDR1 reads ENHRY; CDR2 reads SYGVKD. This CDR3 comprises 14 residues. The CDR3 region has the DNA TGTGCCATCAGTGAGGCCGGCGGCTTCGGAGAGCAGTTCTTC. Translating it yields CAISEAGGFGEQFF.

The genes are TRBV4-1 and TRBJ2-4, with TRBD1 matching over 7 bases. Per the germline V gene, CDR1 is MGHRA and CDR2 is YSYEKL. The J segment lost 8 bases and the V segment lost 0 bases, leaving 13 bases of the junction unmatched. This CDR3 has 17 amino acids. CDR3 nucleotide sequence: TGCGCCAGCAGCCAAGAGGACAGGAGTCTAGTCGGGTACATTCAGTACTTC. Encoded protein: CASSQEDRSLVGYIQYF.

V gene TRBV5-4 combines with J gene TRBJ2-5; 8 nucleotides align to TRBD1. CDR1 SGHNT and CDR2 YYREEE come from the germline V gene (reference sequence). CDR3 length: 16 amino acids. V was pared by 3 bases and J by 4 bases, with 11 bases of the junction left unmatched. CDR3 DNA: TGTGCCAGCAGCTCCACAGGGGGTGGCTTAGGAGAGACCCAGTACTTC. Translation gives CASSSTGGGLGETQYF.